Included here is one T cell receptor (beta chain) sequence, with context. The CDR3 has 12 residues. Looked up from germline, CDR1 is KGHDR and CDR2 is SFDVKD. The data were taken from a study of T cells expressing NK-cell markers. TCRdb reprocessed the 5' RACE reads and stores each CDR3 protein as one record, lacking DNA. There are 250,000 to 300,000 distinct CDR3 sequences in the sample, with roughly 4.2% held by the top ten. The sequence was obtained from a woman between 18 and 70 years old in good health. The material sequenced was blood T cells: a sorted CD56 or NKG2C T cell subset, CD4+ or CD8+ T cells, or bulk PBMC T cells (not recorded which). The J gene is TRBJ2-5, the V gene TRBV24-1; absent DNA, TCRdb's TRBD2 call cannot be checked. The CDR3 protein is CATEGTQETQYF.